One and the same sample provided the 16 T cell receptor beta chains below, sequenced in a study of blood T cell repertoires in COVID-19. Assay used: immunoSEQ multiplex PCR; TCRdb lists only in-frame clones, some missing. The table has approximately 85,000 clones, around 86% seen once. The source material was peripheral blood. These receptors were obtained from a man aged 45-60 years with active or convalescent COVID-19.

The chain recombines TRBV5-1 with TRBJ2-1; 7 nucleotides match TRBD1. Germline CDR1 reads SGHRS; CDR2 reads YFSETQ. The CDR3 contains 16 residues. V was clipped by 2 bases and J by 4 bases; unmatched bases: 9. The CDR3 DNA reads TGCGCCAGCAGCTTAGACGGGACAGCCCTTTACAATGAGCAGTTCTTC. Its translation: CASSLDGTALYNEQFF.

The chain links TRBV15 to TRBJ2-2, with TRBD1 identical over 10 bases. CDR3 length: 17 residues. The ends lost 2 bases at V and 6 bases at J; junction bases unmatched: 9. Germline values: CDR1 LNHNV, CDR2 YYDKDF (reference sequence). This chain's CDR3 is CATSRPTGGFLAGELFF. CDR3 nucleotides: TGTGCCACCAGCAGACCGACAGGGGGCTTCTTGGCCGGGGAGCTGTTTTTT.

The gene calls are TRBV7-8 and TRBJ1-1; no clear D. The CDR3 has 11 amino acids. V was clipped by 10 bases and J by 1 base, with 7 bases between them. Per the germline V gene, CDR1 is SGHVS and CDR2 is FQNEAQ. The CDR3 reads CATYRNTEAFF. CDR3 sequence (DNA): TGTGCCACCTACAGGAACACTGAAGCTTTCTTT.

This clone occurred once. The chain links TRBV28 to TRBJ1-1, with D maybe TRBD1 (6 bases). From germline, CDR1 is MDHEN and CDR2 SYDVKM. Trimming removed 4 bases from V and 7 bases from J, with 16 bases in between. The CDR3 extends over 14 amino acids. CDR3 DNA sequence: TGTGCCAGCAGTTATGCCCGGGACAAACATGAAGCTTTCTTT. Translating gives CASSYARDKHEAFF. The full variable domain, in which reference TRBV28 and TRBJ1-1 provide the parts outside the CDR3, is DVKVTQSSRYLVKRTGEKVFLECVQDMDHENMFWYRQDPGLGLRLIYFSYDVKMKEKGDIPEGYSVSREKKERFSLILESASTNQTSMYLCASSYARDKHEAFFGQGTRLTVV.

The V gene is TRBV10-3, the J gene TRBJ2-3, with 13 bases aligning to TRBD2. The germline V gene encodes CDR1 ENHRY and CDR2 SYGVKD. V lost 6 bases, J lost 4 bases, and 4 bases stayed unmatched. The CDR3 contains 15 residues. The CDR3 protein is CAISWTSGSSDTQYF. CDR3 bases: TGTGCCATCAGCTGGACTAGCGGGAGTTCAGATACGCAGTATTTT.

This chain uses TRBV30 with TRBJ2-7, with 8 nucleotides matching TRBD1. CDR1 and CDR2 (germline): GTSNPN, SVGIG (reference sequence). V lost 5 bases to trimming and J lost 6 bases; unmatched junction nucleotides: 12. The CDR3 extends over 14 amino acids. Here the CDR3 DNA reads TGTGCCTGGGCTCCAGGGGGCCGAAGCCCCGAGCAGTACTTC. Protein product: CAWAPGGRSPEQYF.

This sequence joins TRBV5-1 and TRBJ2-7; 8 bases map to TRBD1. The germline V gene encodes CDR1 SGHRS and CDR2 YFSETQ. This CDR3 region has 16 residues. J gave up 0 bases and V 4 bases, and 9 bases lay outside the gene matches. In DNA, the CDR3 is TGCGCCAGCAGCCCGGACAGGGTCTATACCTCCTACGAGCAGTACTTC. Translation gives CASSPDRVYTSYEQYF.

The chain couples TRBV28 to TRBJ2-6, with unresolved D. The germline gives CDR1 MDHEN, CDR2 SYDVKM. The CDR3 is made up of 14 amino acids. The germline V and J ends were trimmed by 5 bases and 0 bases, with 5 bases remaining between them. The CDR3 sequence is CASSPHSGANVLTF. As DNA, the CDR3 is TGTGCCAGCAGTCCACACTCTGGGGCCAACGTCCTGACTTTC. The entire variable domain, with the rest obtained from reference TRBV28 and TRBJ2-6, is as follows: DVKVTQSSRYLVKRTGEKVFLECVQDMDHENMFWYRQDPGLGLRLIYFSYDVKMKEKGDIPEGYSVSREKKERFSLILESASTNQTSMYLCASSPHSGANVLTFGAGSRLTVL.

The chain couples TRBV5-1 to TRBJ2-1; a possible D gene is TRBD2 (7 bases). The germline V gene encodes CDR1 SGHRS and CDR2 YFSETQ. The ends were cut back, 2 bases at V and 9 bases at J, with 21 bases in the middle. The CDR3 is 16 residues long. The CDR3, as DNA: TGCGCCAGCAGCTTAGGGGGGAGGGCCGTTTCGGTTGAGCAGTTCTTC. Amino acid sequence: CASSLGGRAVSVEQFF.

The chain carries TRBV7-8 and TRBJ1-2; D remains ambiguous. The CDR3 is 14 amino acids. Germline assignment: CDR1 SGHVS and CDR2 FQNEAQ. With 1 base removed from V and 2 bases from J, the gap between germline ends came to 8 bases. The CDR3 region has the DNA TGTGCCAGCAGCTTAGTCGCCCAGAACTATGGCTACACCTTC. It encodes CASSLVAQNYGYTF. The entire variable domain, with the rest obtained from reference TRBV7-8 and TRBJ1-2, is as follows: GAGVSQSPRYKVAKRGQDVALRCDPISGHVSLFWYQQALGQGPEFLTYFQNEAQLDKSGLPSDRFFAERPEGSVSTLKIQRTQQEDSAVYLCASSLVAQNYGYTFGSGTRLTVV.

V usage is TRBV14 and J usage is TRBJ2-3; tentatively, D is TRBD1 (6 bases). Per the germline V gene, CDR1 is SGHDN and CDR2 is FVKESK. The CDR3 contains 16 residues. V was trimmed by 1 base and J by 1 base, leaving 12 bases between them. DNA of the CDR3: TGTGCCAGCAGCCAAGGAGGGACAACTCGCACAGATACGCAGTATTTT. Amino acids: CASSQGGTTRTDTQYF.

J is TRBJ1-3 and V is TRBV2, with 7 bases that match TRBD1. CDR1 is SNHLY and CDR2 is FYNNEI in the germline V gene. The CDR3 covers 15 residues. After removal of 7 bases from V and 2 bases from J, the junction contained 8 bases not matched to a gene. CDR3 residues: CASTQTGQTGNTIYF. The CDR3 DNA sequence: TGTGCCAGCACCCAAACGGGACAGACTGGAAACACCATATATTTT.

The CDR3 here is CASSLKRGNGYTF. The CDR3 DNA follows: TGTGCCAGCAGCTTGAAAAGGGGGAATGGCTACACCTTC. This sequence joins TRBV11-2 and TRBJ1-2; a possible D gene is TRBD1 (6 bases). Germline CDR1 and CDR2: SGHAT and FQNNGV. Trimming cost V 3 bases and J 6 bases, with 11 bases left between them. The CDR3 has 13 amino acids.

V is TRBV19 and J is TRBJ2-7; a weak D match, TRBD1 (6 bases). The CDR3 is 14 residues long. With 4 bases removed from V and 0 bases from J, the gap between germline ends came to 10 bases. Germline CDR1 is LNHDA and CDR2 is SQIVND (reference sequence). The CDR3 reads CASSSRDTSYEQYF. The DNA for the CDR3 is TGTGCCAGTAGTAGCCGGGACACCTCCTACGAGCAGTACTTC. Filled out from reference TRBV19 and TRBJ2-7, the complete variable domain reads DGGITQSPKYLFRKEGQNVTLSCEQNLNHDAMYWYRQDPGQGLRLIYYSQIVNDFQKGDIAEGYSVSREKKESFPLTVTSAQKNPTAFYLCASSSRDTSYEQYFGPGTRLTVT.

The chain joins TRBV6-5 to TRBJ2-7; 13 bases map to TRBD2. V shed 6 bases, J shed 6 bases, and the junction held 8 bases outside the gene matches. This CDR3 contains 15 residues. From germline, CDR1 is MNHEY and CDR2 SVGAGI. CDR3 sequence (DNA): TGTGCCAGCAGCCGAGGGACTAGCGGGATCCGCGAGCAGTACTTC. Translating it yields CASSRGTSGIREQYF.

This rearrangement joins TRBV19 to TRBJ2-5; 10 nucleotides line up with TRBD2. CDR3 length equals 19 residues. V shed 3 bases and J 3 bases; nucleotides not matched to a gene: 16. The V gene's germline CDR1 is LNHDA and CDR2 SQIVND (reference sequence). CDR3 amino acids: CASSMRGASGSILEETQYF. The CDR3 DNA follows: TGTGCCAGTAGTATGCGTGGGGCTAGCGGGAGTATATTAGAAGAGACCCAGTACTTC.